The T cell receptor (beta chain) under discussion was sequenced for a study of blood T cell repertoires in COVID-19. Looking at the study overall: Sources were T cells, B-cell-depleted T cells, or PBMCs; the material itself was cDNA or gDNA.

TCRdb keeps only in-frame clones here, not all; method: immunoSEQ multiplex PCR. The table has about 150,000 clones, around nine tenths seen once. The ends were cut back, 5 bases at V and 7 bases at J, with 11 bases in the middle. There are 11 residues in the CDR3. In germline, CDR1 is SQVTM, CDR2 ANQGSEA. The specimen was peripheral blood. The chain employs TRBV29-1 and TRBJ1-2; D is undetermined. The receptor was isolated from a human donor in a cohort sampled during active COVID-19. The CDR3 sequence: CSVQVLGGYTF. For the CDR3, the DNA is TGCAGCGTTCAGGTGTTGGGTGGCTACACCTTC.